The sequence of this TCR beta chain was determined in a study of T cell clonotyping in hematopoietic cell transplantation. V dropped 6 bases and J dropped 8 bases, with 16 bases sitting between them. CDR1 and CDR2 from the germline V gene are LNHDA and SQIVND (reference sequence). The CDR3 sequence is 14 residues long. Time point denoted: recipient sample about 28 days before transplant, after cytoreduction. Only in-frame clones appear in the TCRdb table, and some are missing; sequencing was by immunoSEQ multiplex PCR. The sample comprises roughly 20,000 clones, about nine tenths of which are singletons, and approximately 4% rests with the top ten.

This clonotype originated in a man aged 18 to 30 with biphenotypic leukemia. Some clones in this sample may be carry-over from other donors' samples. Source: peripheral blood mononuclear cells, taken before stem cell transplant. The chain is built from TRBV19 and TRBJ1-4, with a possible D match to TRBD1 (6 bases). DNA of the CDR3: TGTGCCAGTAGCCCGGGACATGGAGAGGAAAAACTGTTTTTT. It is translated as CASSPGHGEEKLFF.